A selection of T cell receptor beta chains follows, all from one sample in a study of control samples from healthy donors and cancer patients. Repertoires were generated with immunoSEQ multiplex PCR, while TCRdb's copy carries only in-frame clones and drops some. This sample has about 140,000 clones, with 80% to 95% found just once. Specimen: blood. The receptors derive from a man aged 25 to 40 in good health. CDR3s include the opening cysteine and the closing phenylalanine or tryptophan. D genes are given only for firm matches. Part of the rows lack a size; the others show once, few, many or a class for expanded clones.

j_call: TRBJ2-1; cdr3_length: 17; v_call: TRBV3-1/TRBV3-2; d_call: TRBD2; clone_size: .; cdr3_nt: TGTGCCAGCAGCCAAGGACTAGCGGGAGGGCCGAGTAATGAGCAGTTCTTC; cdr3_aa: CASSQGLAGGPSNEQFF
j_call: TRBJ2-6; cdr3_length: 15; v_call: TRBV28; d_call: .; clone_size: .; cdr3_nt: TGTGCCAGCCGACCACGGTCGGCTGGGGCCAACGTCCTGACTTTC; cdr3_aa: CASRPRSAGANVLTF
j_call: TRBJ1-2; cdr3_length: 14; v_call: TRBV5-1; d_call: .; clone_size: .; cdr3_nt: TGCGCCAGCAGCTTGGTCACAGGTGTCTATGGCTACACCTTC; cdr3_aa: CASSLVTGVYGYTF
j_call: TRBJ1-2; cdr3_length: 13; v_call: TRBV7-2; d_call: .; clone_size: .; cdr3_nt: TGTGCCAGCAGCTTAGTAGCTAACTATGGCTACACCTTC; cdr3_aa: CASSLVANYGYTF
j_call: TRBJ1-6; cdr3_length: 16; v_call: TRBV15; d_call: .; clone_size: .; cdr3_nt: TGTGCCACCAGCAGAGATCCTGGCGGGGTTAATTCACCCCTCCACTTT; cdr3_aa: CATSRDPGGVNSPLHF
j_call: TRBJ2-6; cdr3_length: 15; v_call: TRBV5-6; d_call: .; clone_size: .; cdr3_nt: TGTGCCAGCAGATACAGAGGCTCTGGGGCCAACGTCCTGACTTTC; cdr3_aa: CASRYRGSGANVLTF
j_call: TRBJ1-3; cdr3_length: 14; v_call: TRBV5-6; d_call: .; clone_size: .; cdr3_nt: TGTGCCAGCAGCTTGGCAGGGCTTGGAAACACCATATATTTT; cdr3_aa: CASSLAGLGNTIYF
j_call: TRBJ1-1; cdr3_length: 16; v_call: TRBV6-5; d_call: .; clone_size: .; cdr3_nt: TGTGCCAGCAGTTACAAGGGTCAATACATGAACACTGAAGCTTTCTTT; cdr3_aa: CASSYKGQYMNTEAFF
j_call: TRBJ2-1; cdr3_length: 13; v_call: TRBV7-9; d_call: TRBD1; clone_size: .; cdr3_nt: TGTGCCGCAAACAGGGGGCAGAACAATGAGCAGTTCTTC; cdr3_aa: CAANRGQNNEQFF
j_call: TRBJ2-3; cdr3_length: 14; v_call: TRBV23-1; d_call: .; clone_size: once; cdr3_nt: TGCGCCAGCAGTCATGAGCTAGACCATTATACGCAGTATTTT; cdr3_aa: CASSHELDHYTQYF
j_call: TRBJ1-1; cdr3_length: 14; v_call: TRBV5-6; d_call: .; clone_size: .; cdr3_nt: TGTGCCAGCAGCTTCCGTCGGAAGAACACTGAAGCTTTCTTT; cdr3_aa: CASSFRRKNTEAFF
j_call: TRBJ2-4; cdr3_length: 13; v_call: TRBV4-2; d_call: .; clone_size: .; cdr3_nt: TGTGCCAGCAGCCAAGAGGTCAAAAACATTCAGTACTTC; cdr3_aa: CASSQEVKNIQYF
j_call: TRBJ2-1; cdr3_length: 15; v_call: TRBV5-6; d_call: .; clone_size: .; cdr3_nt: TGTGCCAGCAGACCGAGCGGGCCCTCCTACAATGAGCAGTTCTTC; cdr3_aa: CASRPSGPSYNEQFF
j_call: TRBJ1-1; cdr3_length: 15; v_call: TRBV5-1; d_call: TRBD1; clone_size: .; cdr3_nt: TGCGCCAGCAGCTCGGGACAGGGAACGAACACTGAAGCTTTCTTT; cdr3_aa: CASSSGQGTNTEAFF
j_call: TRBJ1-2; cdr3_length: 15; v_call: TRBV29-1; d_call: TRBD1; clone_size: .; cdr3_nt: TGCAGCGTTGTTCGGTTCTCAGGGGGAAACTATGGCTACACCTTC; cdr3_aa: CSVVRFSGGNYGYTF
j_call: TRBJ2-2; cdr3_length: 16; v_call: TRBV9; d_call: .; clone_size: .; cdr3_nt: TGTGCCAGCAGCGTAGGGGCTAGCTCGGTCACCGGGGAGCTGTTTTTT; cdr3_aa: CASSVGASSVTGELFF
j_call: TRBJ1-5; cdr3_length: 15; v_call: TRBV28; d_call: TRBD1; clone_size: .; cdr3_nt: TGTGCCAGCAGGGACCAGGGACAGGGTAATCAGCCCCAGCATTTT; cdr3_aa: CASRDQGQGNQPQHF
j_call: TRBJ1-1; cdr3_length: 12; v_call: TRBV28; d_call: .; clone_size: .; cdr3_nt: TGTGCCAGCAGTTTACGGTCAGGGGACGCTTTCTTT; cdr3_aa: CASSLRSGDAFF
j_call: TRBJ2-1; cdr3_length: 14; v_call: TRBV3-1/TRBV3-2; d_call: TRBD1; clone_size: .; cdr3_nt: TGTGCCAGCAGCCAATGGGGACAGTACAATGAGCAGTTCTTC; cdr3_aa: CASSQWGQYNEQFF
j_call: TRBJ2-2; cdr3_length: 15; v_call: TRBV9; d_call: .; clone_size: .; cdr3_nt: TGTGCCAGCAGCGTGACGACTTGGCAGGCCGGGGAGCTGTTTTTT; cdr3_aa: CASSVTTWQAGELFF
j_call: TRBJ1-2; cdr3_length: 14; v_call: TRBV29-1; d_call: .; clone_size: .; cdr3_nt: TGCAGCGTTGAACCGACCCGGGACACTCATGGCTACACCTTC; cdr3_aa: CSVEPTRDTHGYTF
j_call: TRBJ2-3; cdr3_length: 15; v_call: TRBV7-2; d_call: .; clone_size: .; cdr3_nt: TGTGCCAGCAGCGCTATCACCTCTAGCACAGATACGCAGTATTTT; cdr3_aa: CASSAITSSTDTQYF
j_call: TRBJ2-7; cdr3_length: 14; v_call: TRBV27; d_call: TRBD1; clone_size: once; cdr3_nt: TGTGCCAGCAGTCCACAGGGGTTCCCCTACGAGCAGTACTTC; cdr3_aa: CASSPQGFPYEQYF
j_call: TRBJ2-3; cdr3_length: 14; v_call: TRBV13; d_call: .; clone_size: .; cdr3_nt: TGTGCCAGCAGCCCCCGTTATAGCACAGATACGCAGTATTTT; cdr3_aa: CASSPRYSTDTQYF
j_call: TRBJ1-5; cdr3_length: 14; v_call: TRBV6-6; d_call: .; clone_size: .; cdr3_nt: TGTGCCAGCAGTCCCTGGGGTGGCAATCAGCCCCAGCATTTT; cdr3_aa: CASSPWGGNQPQHF
j_call: TRBJ2-7; cdr3_length: 15; v_call: TRBV5-4; d_call: .; clone_size: .; cdr3_nt: TGTGCCAGCAGCTTGGGCGTAGAACTGACCTACGAGCAGTACTTC; cdr3_aa: CASSLGVELTYEQYF
j_call: TRBJ2-7; cdr3_length: 14; v_call: TRBV7-9; d_call: TRBD2; clone_size: .; cdr3_nt: TGTGCCAGCAGCTTTAGCGGGATTGGCTCCGAGCAGTACTTC; cdr3_aa: CASSFSGIGSEQYF